These 13 T cell receptor beta chains originate from one sample sequenced in a study of CD8 T cells in Susac syndrome (dated 2019 in TCRdb). Receptor amplification or capture employed the immunoSEQ multiplex PCR assay. RNA was extracted using the RNeasy kit, and about 0.45 to 1 microgram was reverse transcribed with random hexamers. TCRdb handled the public reads itself, with Q25 trimming in fastp and clone calling in MiXCR, and kept productive beta chains. One record per CDR3 amino acid sequence lists the most common genes and DNA. The sample table holds some 200,000 distinct CDR3 sequences, of which 95% were seen once. Of the sample, 0.16% is held by the ten largest clones. Sequenced material: CD8+ T cells from PBMCs. The source is a human donor with Susac syndrome.

The CDR3, as DNA: TGTGCCAGCAGCTTAGTTTCTCGTGAGGAGACCCAGTACTTC. Its protein is CASSLVSREETQYF. The gene calls are TRBV7-2 and TRBJ2-5; D gene uncertain. CDR3 length: 14 amino acids. V was cut by 1 base and J by 5 bases, with 11 bases left in between. Germline V gene sequence: CDR1 SGHTA, CDR2 FQGNSA.

This clonotype was observed a single time. CDR3 in amino acids: CASRTSGGGLSGANVLTF. The DNA for the CDR3 is TGTGCCAGTCGGACTAGCGGGGGTGGTCTCTCTGGGGCCAACGTCCTGACTTTC. This rearrangement joins TRBV19 to TRBJ2-6, with 13 bases identical to TRBD2. The CDR3 has 18 residues. CDR1 and CDR2 (germline): LNHDA, SQIVND (reference sequence). The V gene end was trimmed by 8 bases and the J gene end by 0 bases; junction bases not matched to a gene: 7.

This chain connects TRBV13 to TRBJ2-2; D gene unclear. Germline V gives CDR1 PRHDT, CDR2 FYEKMQ (reference sequence). V was clipped by 4 bases and J by 3 bases, with 6 bases between them. The CDR3 extends over 13 amino acids. CDR3 nucleotide sequence: TGTGCCAGCAGCTCGGGTCACACCGGGGAGCTGTTTTTT. This translates into CASSSGHTGELFF.

As regards this clonotype: One end of the junction fails to match germline, which may point to a read error. The CDR3 nucleotides read TGTGCCAGCAGCTTAGCTAGGGACCTCCAATTGGCCTTC. This gives the protein CASSLARDLQLAF. The V call is TRBV11-2, the J call TRBJ1-2; possibly TRBD1 for D (5 bases). The CDR3 has 13 residues. Germline V gives CDR1 SGHAT, CDR2 FQNNGV.

V gene TRBV4-1 combines with J gene TRBJ2-3, with 10 bases identical to TRBD2. CDR3 size: 16 residues. The V and J ends lost 1 base and 6 bases, in that order; junction bases with no gene match: 7. Germline V gives CDR1 MGHRA, CDR2 YSYEKL. The CDR3 coding sequence is TGCGCCAGCAGCCAAGTTGCCAGCGGGGGGGCTGATACGCAGTATTTT. It encodes CASSQVASGGADTQYF.

The chain carries TRBV13 and TRBJ2-7; D may be TRBD1 (5 bases). Germline V gene sequence: CDR1 PRHDT, CDR2 FYEKMQ (reference sequence). This CDR3 is 14 amino acids long. V was clipped by 5 bases and J by 5 bases, with 16 bases between them. The CDR3 sequence: CASSTAGLGNEQYF. The CDR3 region has the DNA TGTGCCAGCAGCACAGCAGGGTTGGGGAACGAGCAGTACTTC.

The chain employs TRBV6-5 and TRBJ2-3; D gene ambiguous. The CDR3 sequence is 15 residues long. Deletions cut 2 bases from V and 4 bases from J, with 13 bases between. Germline-derived CDR1 and CDR2 are MNHEY and SVGAGI. The CDR3 sequence is CASSYEGSLSDTQYF. In nucleotides, the CDR3 is TGTGCCAGCAGTTACGAAGGATCGCTATCAGATACGCAGTATTTT.

This chain connects TRBV2 to TRBJ2-3; TRBD1 matches 10 bases. Germline values: CDR1 SNHLY, CDR2 FYNNEI. This CDR3 has 14 amino acids. V was pared by 9 bases and J by 4 bases, with 7 bases of the junction left unmatched. The CDR3 protein is CARLDRGLADTQYF. The CDR3 DNA is TGTGCCAGACTCGACAGGGGGCTCGCAGATACGCAGTATTTT.

The chain joins TRBV20-1 to TRBJ1-2; D is unresolved. Trimming removed 8 bases from V and 4 bases from J, with 23 bases in between. The CDR3 contains 15 residues. CDR1 DFQATT and CDR2 SNEGSKA come from the germline V gene (reference sequence). CDR3 in amino acids: CSPLQGRELGYGYTF. The DNA of the CDR3 is TGCAGTCCACTACAAGGGCGGGAGTTGGGCTATGGCTACACCTTC.

This clonotype was picked up one time. The CDR3 spells CASSQRGDNEQFF. The CDR3 DNA reads TGTGCCAGCAGCCAACGGGGAGACAATGAGCAGTTCTTC. The chain combines TRBV7-9 with TRBJ2-1; TRBD2 is a possible D gene (5 bases). The CDR3 extends over 13 amino acids. V was trimmed by 5 bases and J by 5 bases, leaving 10 bases between them. CDR1 SEHNR and CDR2 FQNEAQ come from the germline V gene (reference sequence). The entire variable domain, with the rest obtained from reference TRBV7-9 and TRBJ2-1, is as follows: DTGVSQNPRHKITKRGQNVTFRCDPISEHNRLYWYRQTLGQGPEFLTYFQNEAQLEKSRLLSDRFSAERPKGSFSTLEIQRTEQGDSAMYLCASSQRGDNEQFFGPGTRLTVL.

The chain has TRBV29-1 and TRBJ2-1, with TRBD2 matching 7 bases. Trimming at V came to 4 bases and at J to 6 bases, leaving 9 bases not matched to a gene. Germline values: CDR1 SQVTM, CDR2 ANQGSEA. The CDR3 contains 14 residues. The CDR3 reads CSVGRRESSNEQFF. CDR3 nucleotide sequence: TGCAGCGTTGGTAGGCGGGAGTCGTCCAATGAGCAGTTCTTC.

The chain employs TRBV27 and TRBJ2-1; D perhaps matches TRBD2 (5 bases). Trimming stripped 4 bases from V and 0 bases from J, with 10 bases between. Looked up from germline, CDR1 is MNHEY and CDR2 is SMNVEV (reference sequence). The CDR3 totals 15 residues. The CDR3 DNA reads TGTGCCAGCAGTTCCCCCCGGGACTCCTACAATGAGCAGTTCTTC. Its translation: CASSSPRDSYNEQFF.

The gene calls are TRBV15 and TRBJ2-1, with D possibly being TRBD1 (6 bases). CDR3 length equals 16 residues. CDR1 and CDR2 (germline): LNHNV, YYDKDF (reference sequence). Trimming took off 0 bases at V and 6 bases at J, with 15 bases between the two ends. The CDR3 nucleotides read TGTGCCACCAGCAGAGATGTAGGGGGAAGGGGCAATGAGCAGTTCTTC. It yields the protein CATSRDVGGRGNEQFF.